This TCR beta chain derives from a study of cytomegalovirus exposure and HLA in healthy donors. 60 Vbeta and 13 Jbeta primers were used in PCR. Sequenced by immunoSEQ multiplex PCR; TCRdb stores in-frame clones only, minus some. The data contain 130,000 to 150,000 clones, around 80% of them seen just once; the ten biggest clones take up approximately 4%. V lost 7 bases and J lost 5; bases outside the gene matches: 6. CDR3 length: 14 residues. From germline, CDR1 is MNHNS and CDR2 SASEGT. The clonotype comes from a woman in her 40s in good health and CMV-seropositive. V and J are TRBV6-1 and TRBJ1-5, with 9 bases fitting TRBD1. Sample: PBMCs. For the CDR3, the DNA is TGTGCCAGCACCCGGGACAGGGACCATCAGCCCCAGCATTTT. This translates into CASTRDRDHQPQHF.